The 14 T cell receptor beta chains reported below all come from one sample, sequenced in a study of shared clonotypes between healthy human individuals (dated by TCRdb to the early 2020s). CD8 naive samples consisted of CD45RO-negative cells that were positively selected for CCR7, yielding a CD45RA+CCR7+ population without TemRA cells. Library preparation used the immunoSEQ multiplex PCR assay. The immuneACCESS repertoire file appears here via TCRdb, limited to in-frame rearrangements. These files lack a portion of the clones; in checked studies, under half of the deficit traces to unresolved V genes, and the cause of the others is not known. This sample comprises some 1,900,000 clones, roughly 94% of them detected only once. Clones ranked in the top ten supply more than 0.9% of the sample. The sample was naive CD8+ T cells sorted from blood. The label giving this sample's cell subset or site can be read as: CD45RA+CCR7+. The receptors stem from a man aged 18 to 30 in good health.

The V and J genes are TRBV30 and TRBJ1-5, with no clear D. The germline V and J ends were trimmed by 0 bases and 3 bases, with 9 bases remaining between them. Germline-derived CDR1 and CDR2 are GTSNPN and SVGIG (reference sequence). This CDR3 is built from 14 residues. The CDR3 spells CAWSVGQINQPQHF. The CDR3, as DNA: TGTGCCTGGAGTGTTGGCCAGATCAATCAGCCCCAGCATTTT.

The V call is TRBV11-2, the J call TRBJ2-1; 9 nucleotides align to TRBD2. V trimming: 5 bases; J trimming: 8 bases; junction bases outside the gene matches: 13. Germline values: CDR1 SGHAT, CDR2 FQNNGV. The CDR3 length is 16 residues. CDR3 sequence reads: CASSRDSSGAFDEQFF. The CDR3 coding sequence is TGTGCCAGCAGCCGGGACTCTAGCGGGGCTTTCGATGAGCAGTTCTTC.

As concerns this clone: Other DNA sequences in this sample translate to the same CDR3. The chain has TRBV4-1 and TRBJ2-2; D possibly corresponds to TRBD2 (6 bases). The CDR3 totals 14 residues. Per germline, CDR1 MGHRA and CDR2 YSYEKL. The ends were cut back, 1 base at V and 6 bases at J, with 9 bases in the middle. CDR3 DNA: TGCGCCAGCAGCCAAGTTGGAGGGCCCGGGGAGCTGTTTTTT. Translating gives CASSQVGGPGELFF.

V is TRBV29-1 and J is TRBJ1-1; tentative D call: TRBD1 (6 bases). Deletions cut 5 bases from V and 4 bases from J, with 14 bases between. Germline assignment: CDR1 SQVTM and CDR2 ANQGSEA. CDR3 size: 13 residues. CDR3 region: CSVYSGGATEAFF. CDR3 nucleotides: TGCAGCGTTTACAGCGGGGGGGCCACTGAAGCTTTCTTT.

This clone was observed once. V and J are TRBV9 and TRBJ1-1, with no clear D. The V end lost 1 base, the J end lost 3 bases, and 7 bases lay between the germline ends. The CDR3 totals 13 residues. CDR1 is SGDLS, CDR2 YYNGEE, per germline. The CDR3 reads CASSVWWDTEAFF. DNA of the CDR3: TGTGCCAGCAGCGTATGGTGGGACACTGAAGCTTTCTTT.

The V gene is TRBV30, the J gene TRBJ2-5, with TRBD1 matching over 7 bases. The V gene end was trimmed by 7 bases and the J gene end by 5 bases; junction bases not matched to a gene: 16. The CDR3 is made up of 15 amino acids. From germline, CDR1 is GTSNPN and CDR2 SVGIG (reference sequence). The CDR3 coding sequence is TGTGCCTTTGACAGGGAGAGAGTTTCGGGGGAGACCCAGTACTTC. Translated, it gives CAFDRERVSGETQYF.

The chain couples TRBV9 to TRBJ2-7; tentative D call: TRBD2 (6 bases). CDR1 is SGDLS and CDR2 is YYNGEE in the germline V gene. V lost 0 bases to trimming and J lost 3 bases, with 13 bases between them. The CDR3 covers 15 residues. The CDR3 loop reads CASSVGWSGGYEQYF. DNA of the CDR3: TGTGCCAGCAGCGTAGGCTGGTCCGGGGGCTACGAGCAGTACTTC.

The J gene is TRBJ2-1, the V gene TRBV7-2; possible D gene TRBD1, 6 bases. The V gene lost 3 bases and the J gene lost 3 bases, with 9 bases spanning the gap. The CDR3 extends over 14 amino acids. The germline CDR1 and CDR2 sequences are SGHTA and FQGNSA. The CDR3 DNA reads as TGTGCCAGCAGCTTGAGGGGGAACTACAATGAGCAGTTCTTC. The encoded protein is CASSLRGNYNEQFF.

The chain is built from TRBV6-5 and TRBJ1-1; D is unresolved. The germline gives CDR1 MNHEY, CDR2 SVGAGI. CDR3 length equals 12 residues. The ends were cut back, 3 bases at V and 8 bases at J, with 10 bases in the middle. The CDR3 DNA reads TGTGCCAGCAGTTATGCGGCAGGAGAAGCTTTCTTT. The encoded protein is CASSYAAGEAFF.

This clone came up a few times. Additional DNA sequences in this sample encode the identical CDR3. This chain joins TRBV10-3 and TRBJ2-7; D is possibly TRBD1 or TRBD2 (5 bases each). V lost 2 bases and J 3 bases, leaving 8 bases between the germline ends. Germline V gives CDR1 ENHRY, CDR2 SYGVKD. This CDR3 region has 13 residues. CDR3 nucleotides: TGTGCCATCAGTGAGGGTGGGGGCTACGAGCAGTACTTC. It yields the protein CAISEGGGYEQYF.

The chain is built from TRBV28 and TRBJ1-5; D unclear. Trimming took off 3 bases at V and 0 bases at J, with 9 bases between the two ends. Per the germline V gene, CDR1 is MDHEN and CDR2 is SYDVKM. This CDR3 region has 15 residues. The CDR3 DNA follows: TGTGCCAGCAGTTTTGAAAGGCATAGCAATCAGCCCCAGCATTTT. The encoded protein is CASSFERHSNQPQHF. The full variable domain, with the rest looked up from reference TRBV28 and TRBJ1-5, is DVKVTQSSRYLVKRTGEKVFLECVQDMDHENMFWYRQDPGLGLRLIYFSYDVKMKEKGDIPEGYSVSREKKERFSLILESASTNQTSMYLCASSFERHSNQPQHFGDGTRLSIL.

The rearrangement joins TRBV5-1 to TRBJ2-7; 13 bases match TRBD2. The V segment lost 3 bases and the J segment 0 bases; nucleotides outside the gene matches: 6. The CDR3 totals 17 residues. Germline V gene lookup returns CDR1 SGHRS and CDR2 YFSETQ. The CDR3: CASSYRTSGGFSYEQYF. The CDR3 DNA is TGCGCCAGCAGCTACCGGACTAGCGGGGGTTTCTCCTACGAGCAGTACTTC.

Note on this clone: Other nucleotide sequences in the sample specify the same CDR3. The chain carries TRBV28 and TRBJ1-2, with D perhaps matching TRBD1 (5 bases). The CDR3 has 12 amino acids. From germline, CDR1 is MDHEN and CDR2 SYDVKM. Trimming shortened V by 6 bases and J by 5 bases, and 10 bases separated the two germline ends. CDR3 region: CASSDDSYGYTF. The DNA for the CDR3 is TGTGCCAGCAGCGACGACAGTTATGGCTACACCTTC.

The CDR3 loop is CASSFGTGGSQPQHF. CDR3 nucleotide sequence: TGTGCCAGCAGCTTCGGGACAGGGGGTTCCCAGCCCCAGCATTTT. This chain uses TRBV5-6 with TRBJ1-5, with TRBD1 identical over 11 bases. CDR1 and CDR2 from the germline V gene are SGHDT and YYEEEE. The CDR3 spans 15 residues. The trim removed 2 bases at V and 7 bases at J, leaving 5 bases unmatched.